These 22 T cell receptor beta chains were sequenced from one sample in a study of graft-versus-host responses after intestinal transplantation. Produced via immunoSEQ multiplex PCR; TCRdb's table is partial and in-frame only. The data hold approximately 99,000 clones, with about 90% observed a single time. These TCRs' antigens remain unknown. Sequenced here: unstimulated CD8+ T cells sorted from spleen or lymph node cells, sampled before transplant. These receptors came from a human donor who was the organ donor for an intestinal transplant.

V and J are TRBV4-1 and TRBJ2-2, with D uncertain. Trimming shortened V by 4 bases and J by 3 bases, and 9 bases separated the two germline ends. CDR1 MGHRA and CDR2 YSYEKL come from the germline V gene. The CDR3 is made up of 14 amino acids. This CDR3 reads CASSPGWDTGELFF. In nucleotides, the CDR3 is TGCGCCAGCAGCCCCGGGTGGGACACCGGGGAGCTGTTTTTT.

The chain combines TRBV2 with TRBJ2-3; TRBD2 matches 9 bases. This CDR3 has 15 residues. Germline V gene sequence: CDR1 SNHLY, CDR2 FYNNEI. V shed 2 bases, J shed 0 bases, and the junction held 0 bases outside the gene matches. The CDR3 DNA sequence: TGTGCCAGCAGTGAACTAGCGGGGAGCACAGATACGCAGTATTTT. Translating it yields CASSELAGSTDTQYF.

The chain employs TRBV5-1 and TRBJ2-7; tentatively, D is TRBD2 (6 bases). This CDR3 is 13 amino acids long. V lost 6 bases and J lost 5, with 15 bases in between. The germline CDR1 and CDR2 sequences are SGHRS and YFSETQ. The CDR3: CASNFGGADEQYF. CDR3 nucleotide sequence: TGCGCCAGCAACTTCGGAGGGGCGGACGAGCAGTACTTC.

J is TRBJ2-1 and V is TRBV10-3, with D unclear. V lost 4 bases and J 14 bases, leaving 15 bases between the germline ends. This CDR3 has 12 residues. The germline V gene encodes CDR1 ENHRY and CDR2 SYGVKD. The CDR3 sequence: CAISGKHRIEFF. Written as DNA, the CDR3 is TGTGCCATCAGTGGAAAACATCGAATCGAGTTCTTC.

This sequence joins TRBV10-1 and TRBJ2-1; TRBD2 agrees at 9 bases. Trimming removed 7 bases from V and 1 base from J; junction bases left unmatched: 17. Germline values: CDR1 WNHNN, CDR2 SYGVQD (reference sequence). The CDR3 totals 19 residues. The CDR3 here is CASIPGLASGGGSYNEQFF. Here the CDR3 DNA reads TGCGCCAGCATCCCGGGACTAGCTTCAGGGGGAGGATCCTACAATGAGCAGTTCTTC.

The CDR3, as DNA: TGTGCCATCAGTGCCGTCCCGGGACAGGGAGGAACTGAAGCTTTCTTT. This translates into CAISAVPGQGGTEAFF. The rearrangement uses TRBV10-3 and TRBJ1-1, with 9 bases identical to TRBD1. Germline-derived CDR1 and CDR2 are ENHRY and SYGVKD. V trimming: 4 bases; J trimming: 5 bases; junction bases outside the gene matches: 11. The CDR3 contains 16 residues.

This clone was detected once. The J gene is TRBJ1-2, the V gene TRBV14, with no clear D. Per the germline V gene, CDR1 is SGHDN and CDR2 is FVKESK. CDR3 length: 15 amino acids. The V and J ends lost 4 bases and 2 bases respectively, with 14 bases between them. CDR3 in amino acids: CASSPSPPRNYGYTF. CDR3 sequence (DNA): TGTGCCAGCAGCCCAAGCCCCCCACGCAACTATGGCTACACCTTC.

This clone is a singleton in its sample. The V gene is TRBV5-4, the J gene TRBJ2-4, with 8 bases that match TRBD1. The CDR3 runs to 15 residues. V lost 4 bases, J lost 5 bases, and 8 bases stayed unmatched. CDR1 is SGHNT, CDR2 YYREEE, per germline (reference sequence). The CDR3 loop is CASSLRGQDQNIQYF. CDR3 DNA: TGTGCCAGCAGCCTCAGGGGGCAGGATCAAAACATTCAGTACTTC.

This sequence joins TRBV18 and TRBJ2-7, with D unresolved. Germline assignment: CDR1 KGHSH and CDR2 LQKENI. Trimming took off 2 bases at V and 3 bases at J, with 11 bases between the two ends. The CDR3 sequence is 14 residues long. The CDR3 region has the DNA TGTGCCAGCTCACCAATTACACAGAACTACGAGCAGTACTTC. It translates to CASSPITQNYEQYF. Full variable domain (rest looked up from reference TRBV18 and TRBJ2-7): NAGVMQNPRHLVRRRGQEARLRCSPMKGHSHVYWYRQLPEEGLKFMVYLQKENIIDESGMPKERFSAEFPKEGPSILRIQQVVRGDSAAYFCASSPITQNYEQYFGPGTRLTVT.

V gene TRBV5-6 combines with J gene TRBJ2-1; D is perhaps TRBD2 (6 bases). CDR1 is SGHDT and CDR2 is YYEEEE in the germline V gene. Between the trimmed V and J ends, which lost 4 bases and 5 bases, there was a span of 13 bases. The CDR3 covers 14 residues. This CDR3 reads CASSLDYYNNEQFF. The CDR3 coding sequence is TGTGCCAGCAGCCTGGACTACTATAACAATGAGCAGTTCTTC.

The J gene is TRBJ2-6, the V gene TRBV29-1; no firm D call. Germline V gene lookup returns CDR1 SQVTM and CDR2 ANQGSEA. V was cut by 7 bases and J by 1 base, with 8 bases left in between. CDR3 size: 13 residues. The CDR3, as DNA: TGCAGCGCCGGGTCATCTGGGGCCAACGTCCTGACTTTC. Protein: CSAGSSGANVLTF.

The genes are TRBV27 and TRBJ2-7; a possible D gene is TRBD2 (5 bases). V was clipped by 0 bases and J by 0 bases, with 12 bases between them. The CDR3 sequence is 16 residues long. Germline CDR1 reads MNHEY; CDR2 reads SMNVEV (reference sequence). The CDR3 region has the DNA TGTGCCAGCAGTTTATCGCGAGCGGAAATCTCCTACGAGCAGTACTTC. Its protein product is CASSLSRAEISYEQYF.

The rearrangement joins TRBV9 to TRBJ1-2; perhaps TRBD1 as D (6 bases). The CDR3 runs 15 residues. Trimming left V 7 bases short and J 4 bases short, with 20 bases between. Germline lookup yields CDR1 SGDLS and CDR2 YYNGEE. The CDR3 spells CASQSHPGTTYGYTF. CDR3 DNA sequence: TGTGCCAGCCAGAGTCACCCCGGGACAACCTATGGCTACACCTTC.

V is TRBV5-1 and J is TRBJ2-5; D might be TRBD1 (6 bases). Looked up from germline, CDR1 is SGHRS and CDR2 is YFSETQ. The V end lost 3 bases, the J end lost 5 bases, and 17 bases lay between the germline ends. The CDR3 is 15 residues long. CDR3 in amino acids: CASSWVWGPGETQYF. As DNA, the CDR3 is TGCGCCAGCAGCTGGGTCTGGGGGCCGGGGGAGACCCAGTACTTC.

The chain uses TRBV29-1 and TRBJ2-7; 13 positions agree with TRBD2. The J segment lost 3 bases and the V segment lost 5 bases, leaving 10 bases of the junction unmatched. The CDR3 is 16 residues long. Germline V CDR1 and CDR2: SQVTM, ANQGSEA. The CDR3 bases are TGCAGCGTTATTACCACCGGGACTAGCGGGATCTACGAGCAGTACTTC. This gives the protein CSVITTGTSGIYEQYF.

This chain links TRBV16 with TRBJ2-3; no firm D call. Germline CDR1 KGHSY, CDR2 FQNENV. V lost 4 bases and J 0 bases, leaving 11 bases between the germline ends. The CDR3 sequence is 15 residues long. CDR3 in amino acids: CASSPQSTSTDTQYF. The CDR3, as DNA: TGTGCCAGCAGCCCCCAAAGCACCAGCACAGATACGCAGTATTTT.

The rearrangement links TRBV6-5 to TRBJ2-1; D is perhaps TRBD2 (6 bases). CDR3 size: 15 residues. CDR1 is MNHEY and CDR2 is SVGAGI in the germline V gene. Between the trimmed V and J ends, which lost 6 bases and 0 bases, there was a span of 12 bases. The CDR3 DNA reads as TGTGCCAGCAGCGTTGGAGGGACCTCCTACAATGAGCAGTTCTTC. It is translated as CASSVGGTSYNEQFF.

This chain joins TRBV6-1 and TRBJ2-4; no reliable D call. This CDR3 is 12 amino acids long. CDR1 MNHNS and CDR2 SASEGT come from the germline V gene. Trimming stripped 2 bases from V and 6 bases from J, with 5 bases between. The CDR3 loop reads CASSESSNIQYF. The CDR3 coding sequence is TGTGCCAGCAGTGAATCCTCAAACATTCAGTACTTC.

CDR3 coding DNA: TGTGCCAGCAGCAAAGCACAGGGCCTGGGGTACGAGCAGTACTTC. It is translated as CASSKAQGLGYEQYF. This sequence joins TRBV21-1 and TRBJ2-7; TRBD1 is the table's D call and was not checked against the DNA. TRBV21-1 has pseudogene status. This CDR3 comprises 15 residues.

This chain uses TRBV7-9 with TRBJ2-7, with D unresolved. The CDR3 length is 14 residues. The V gene's germline CDR1 is SEHNR and CDR2 FQNEAQ (reference sequence). V was shortened by 5 bases and J by 4 bases, with 15 bases between the two germline ends. This chain's CDR3 is CASSAALRSYEQYF. CDR3 in DNA: TGTGCCAGCAGCGCCGCCCTCAGGTCGTACGAGCAGTACTTC.

The CDR3 DNA reads as TGTGCCAGCAGCCAAGATCACCTACTAAGTTACACCGGGGAGCTGTTTTTT. Translating gives CASSQDHLLSYTGELFF. This chain connects TRBV14 to TRBJ2-2; D is uncertain. From germline, CDR1 is SGHDN and CDR2 FVKESK. The CDR3 loop spans 17 amino acids. Trimming shortened V by 0 bases and J by 3 bases, and 14 bases separated the two germline ends.

The CDR3 sequence is CASNEGNEQFF. In nucleotides, the CDR3 is TGTGCCAGTAACGAGGGCAATGAGCAGTTCTTC. This chain joins TRBV19 and TRBJ2-1, with a weak D call TRBD2 (5 bases). Germline values: CDR1 LNHDA, CDR2 SQIVND (reference sequence). The length of the CDR3 is 11 residues. Trimming removed 7 bases at V and 6 bases at J, with 7 bases between.